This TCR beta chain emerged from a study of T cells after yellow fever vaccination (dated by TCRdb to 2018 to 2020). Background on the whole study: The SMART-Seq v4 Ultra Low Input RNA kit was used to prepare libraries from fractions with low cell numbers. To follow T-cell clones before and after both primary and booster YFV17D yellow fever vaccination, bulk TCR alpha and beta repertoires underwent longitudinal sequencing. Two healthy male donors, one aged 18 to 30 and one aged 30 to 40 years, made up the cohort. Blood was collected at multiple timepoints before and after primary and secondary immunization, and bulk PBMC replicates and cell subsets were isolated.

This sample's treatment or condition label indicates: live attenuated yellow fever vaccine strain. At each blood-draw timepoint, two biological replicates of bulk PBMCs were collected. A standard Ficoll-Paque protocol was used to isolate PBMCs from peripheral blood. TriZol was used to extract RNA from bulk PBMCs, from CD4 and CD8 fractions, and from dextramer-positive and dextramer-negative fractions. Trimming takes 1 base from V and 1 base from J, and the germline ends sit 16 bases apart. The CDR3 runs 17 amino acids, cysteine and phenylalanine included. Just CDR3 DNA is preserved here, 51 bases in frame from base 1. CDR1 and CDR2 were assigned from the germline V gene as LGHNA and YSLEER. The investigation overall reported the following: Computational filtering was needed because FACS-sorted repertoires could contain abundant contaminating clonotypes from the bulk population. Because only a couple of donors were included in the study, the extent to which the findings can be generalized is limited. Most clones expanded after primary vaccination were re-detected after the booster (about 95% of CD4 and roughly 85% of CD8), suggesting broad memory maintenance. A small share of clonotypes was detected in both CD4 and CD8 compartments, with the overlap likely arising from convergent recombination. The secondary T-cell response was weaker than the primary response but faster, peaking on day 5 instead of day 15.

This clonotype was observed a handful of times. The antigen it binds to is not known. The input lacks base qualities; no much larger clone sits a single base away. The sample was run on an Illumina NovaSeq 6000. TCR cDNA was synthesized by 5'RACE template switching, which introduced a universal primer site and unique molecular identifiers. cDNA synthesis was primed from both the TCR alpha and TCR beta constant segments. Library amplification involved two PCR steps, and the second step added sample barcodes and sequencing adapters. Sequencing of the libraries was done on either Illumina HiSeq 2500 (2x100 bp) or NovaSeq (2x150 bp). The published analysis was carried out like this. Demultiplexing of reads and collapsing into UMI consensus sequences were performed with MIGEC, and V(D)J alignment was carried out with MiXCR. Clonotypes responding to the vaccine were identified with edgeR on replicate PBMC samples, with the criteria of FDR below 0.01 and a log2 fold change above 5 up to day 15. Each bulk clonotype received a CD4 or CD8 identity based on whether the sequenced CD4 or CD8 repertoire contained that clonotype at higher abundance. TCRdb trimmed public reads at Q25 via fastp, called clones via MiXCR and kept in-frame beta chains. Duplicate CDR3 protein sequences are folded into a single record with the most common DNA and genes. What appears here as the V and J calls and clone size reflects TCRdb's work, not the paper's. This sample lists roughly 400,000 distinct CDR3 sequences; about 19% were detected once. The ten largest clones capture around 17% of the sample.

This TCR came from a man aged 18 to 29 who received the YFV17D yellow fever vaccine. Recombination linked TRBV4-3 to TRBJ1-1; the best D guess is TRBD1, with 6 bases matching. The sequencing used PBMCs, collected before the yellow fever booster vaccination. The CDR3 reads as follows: CASSQGSLIGGNTEAFF. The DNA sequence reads TGCGCCAGCAGCCAAGGGTCCCTGATAGGGGGGAACACTGAAGCTTTCTTT.